A single sample gave rise to the 15 T cell receptor beta chains below, sequenced in a study of T cells expressing NK-cell markers. TCRdb re-called the 5' RACE reads and shows each CDR3 protein once, DNA omitted. Here the sample table reports roughly 380,000 distinct CDR3 sequences. Sequences were obtained from blood T cells: a sorted CD56 or NKG2C T cell subset, CD4+ or CD8+ T cells, or bulk PBMC T cells (not recorded which). The source of these receptors is a man aged 18-69 years in good health.

The CDR3 is CASSPGPRGAYEQYF. This chain uses TRBV5-5 with TRBJ2-7; the D call from TCRdb, TRBD2, cannot be confirmed without DNA. Germline V CDR1 and CDR2: SGHKS, YYEKEE (reference sequence). This CDR3 comprises 15 residues. Full variable domain (missing parts from reference TRBV5-5 and TRBJ2-7): DAGVTQSPTHLIKTRGQQVTLRCSPISGHKSVSWYQQVLGQGPQFIFQYYEKEERGRGNFPDRFSARQFPNYSSELNVNALLLGDSALYLCASSPGPRGAYEQYFGPGTRLTVT.

This sequence joins TRBV20-1 and TRBJ2-7; checking the TCRdb D call of TRBD1 is not possible without DNA. Germline V lookup: CDR1 DFQATT, CDR2 SNEGSKA (reference sequence). There are 13 residues in the CDR3. Here the CDR3 reads CSAGDRSSYEQYF.

This chain uses TRBV6-5 with TRBJ2-1. Germline CDR1 reads MNHEY; CDR2 reads SVGAGI. The CDR3 consists of 12 residues. CDR3 sequence reads: CASSRPRNEQFF.

This chain connects TRBV20-1 to TRBJ1-2; TCRdb indicates TRBD1, and absent DNA this call remains unverified. The germline V gene encodes CDR1 DFQATT and CDR2 SNEGSKA (reference sequence). This CDR3 contains 13 residues. The CDR3 reads CSAGTSGYGGYTF.

V gene TRBV12-3 or TRBV12-4 combines with J gene TRBJ1-1; there is no DNA to check the TCRdb D call of TRBD1. The CDR3 spans 13 residues. CDR3 amino acids: CASTARGGWEAFF.

This chain connects TRBV6-5 to TRBJ1-5. The CDR3 contains 14 residues. The V gene's germline CDR1 is MNHEY and CDR2 SVGAGI. The CDR3 here is CASSSRVSNQPQHF.

V usage is TRBV20-1 and J usage is TRBJ2-1. Per the germline V gene, CDR1 is DFQATT and CDR2 is SNEGSKA (reference sequence). CDR3 length equals 15 residues. This CDR3 is CSAFRRGVAYNEQFF.

The V call is TRBV12-3 or TRBV12-4, the J call TRBJ2-7; absent DNA, TCRdb's TRBD1 call cannot be checked. The CDR3 is 15 amino acids. Here the CDR3 reads CASSPSASGAGEQYF.

The chain employs TRBV11-2 and TRBJ2-7; lacking DNA, the TRBD1 call made by TCRdb goes unchecked. Germline V gene data show CDR1 as SGHAT and CDR2 as FQNNGV. This CDR3 is built from 16 residues. The CDR3 loop reads CASSLWGQGKGNEQYF.

This chain uses TRBV29-1 with TRBJ1-1; the D call of TRBD1 rests on TCRdb alone, since no DNA is present to check it. CDR3 size: 14 residues. CDR1 and CDR2 from the germline V gene are SQVTM and ANQGSEA. This chain's CDR3 is CSVELPGVRTEAFF.

The V and J genes are TRBV7-2 and TRBJ1-3. From germline, CDR1 is SGHTA and CDR2 FQGNSA. The CDR3 covers 16 residues. CDR3 region: CASSLEEGLSGNTIYF.

V usage is TRBV7-9 and J usage is TRBJ1-4. This CDR3 is 13 amino acids long. Germline-derived CDR1 and CDR2 are SEHNR and FQNEAQ (reference sequence). The CDR3 is CASSVRTYEKLFF.

The V and J genes are TRBV2 and TRBJ1-3; TCRdb selects TRBD1, and the lack of DNA leaves this call unchecked. This CDR3 is built from 16 residues. Germline CDR1 and CDR2: SNHLY and FYNNEI. The CDR3 spells CASSRGDGRSGNTIYF.

V and J are TRBV7-8 and TRBJ2-2; TCRdb returns TRBD1, unconfirmable since there is no DNA. This CDR3 region has 16 residues. Germline V gene data show CDR1 as SGHVS and CDR2 as FQNEAQ. This CDR3 is CASSPGWGARTGELFF.

The CDR3 sequence is CASSYPNRGWTEAFF. The chain combines TRBV12-3 or TRBV12-4 with TRBJ1-1; absent DNA, TCRdb's TRBD1 call cannot be checked. The length of the CDR3 is 15 residues.